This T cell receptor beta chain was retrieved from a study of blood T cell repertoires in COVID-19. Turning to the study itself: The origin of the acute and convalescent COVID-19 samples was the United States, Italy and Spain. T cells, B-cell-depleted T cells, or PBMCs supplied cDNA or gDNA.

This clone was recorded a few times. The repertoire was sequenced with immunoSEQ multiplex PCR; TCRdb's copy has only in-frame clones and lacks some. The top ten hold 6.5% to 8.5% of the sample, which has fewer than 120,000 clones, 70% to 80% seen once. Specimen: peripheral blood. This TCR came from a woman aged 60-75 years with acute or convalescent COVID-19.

Written as DNA, the CDR3 is TGTGCCAGCAGTGAAAATGGCTTTGGGGCCAACGTCCTGACTTTC. It is translated as CASSENGFGANVLTF. The chain uses TRBV2 and TRBJ2-6; the D is unclear. This CDR3 comprises 15 residues. The V end was cut by 2 bases, the J end by 3 bases, with 8 bases between. CDR1 and CDR2 from the germline V gene are SNHLY and FYNNEI.